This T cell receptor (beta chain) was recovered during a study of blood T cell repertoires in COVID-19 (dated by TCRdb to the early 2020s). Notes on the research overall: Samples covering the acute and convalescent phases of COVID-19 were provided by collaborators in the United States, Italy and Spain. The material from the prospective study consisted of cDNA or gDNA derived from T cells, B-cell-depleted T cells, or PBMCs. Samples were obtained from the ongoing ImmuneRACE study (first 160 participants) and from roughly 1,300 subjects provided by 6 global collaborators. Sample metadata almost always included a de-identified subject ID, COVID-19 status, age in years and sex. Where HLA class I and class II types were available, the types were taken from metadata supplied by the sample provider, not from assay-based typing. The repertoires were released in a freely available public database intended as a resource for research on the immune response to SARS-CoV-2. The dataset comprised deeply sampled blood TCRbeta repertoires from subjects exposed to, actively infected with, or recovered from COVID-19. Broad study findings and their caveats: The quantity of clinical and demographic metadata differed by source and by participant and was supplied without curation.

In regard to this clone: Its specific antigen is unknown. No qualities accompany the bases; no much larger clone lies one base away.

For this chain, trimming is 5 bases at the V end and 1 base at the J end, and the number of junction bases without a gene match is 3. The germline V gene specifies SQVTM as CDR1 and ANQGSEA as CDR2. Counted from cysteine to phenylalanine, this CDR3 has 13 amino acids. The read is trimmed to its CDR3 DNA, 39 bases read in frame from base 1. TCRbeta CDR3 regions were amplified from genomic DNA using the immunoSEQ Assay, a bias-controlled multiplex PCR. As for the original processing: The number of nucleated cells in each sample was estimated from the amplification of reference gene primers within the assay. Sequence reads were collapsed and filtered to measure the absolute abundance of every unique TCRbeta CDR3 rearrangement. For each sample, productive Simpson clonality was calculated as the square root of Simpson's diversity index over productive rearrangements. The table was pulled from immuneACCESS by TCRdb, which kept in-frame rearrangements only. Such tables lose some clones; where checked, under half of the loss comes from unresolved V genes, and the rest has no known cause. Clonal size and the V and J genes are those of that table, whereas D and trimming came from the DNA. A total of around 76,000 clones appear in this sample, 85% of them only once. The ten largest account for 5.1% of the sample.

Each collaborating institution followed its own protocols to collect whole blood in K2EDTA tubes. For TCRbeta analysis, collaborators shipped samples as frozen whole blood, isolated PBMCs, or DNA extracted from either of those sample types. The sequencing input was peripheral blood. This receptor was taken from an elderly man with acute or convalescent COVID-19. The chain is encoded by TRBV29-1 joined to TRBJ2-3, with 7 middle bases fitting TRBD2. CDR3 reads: CSVPLAGTDTQYF. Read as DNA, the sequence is TGCAGCGTTCCCCTAGCGGGCACAGATACGCAGTATTTT.